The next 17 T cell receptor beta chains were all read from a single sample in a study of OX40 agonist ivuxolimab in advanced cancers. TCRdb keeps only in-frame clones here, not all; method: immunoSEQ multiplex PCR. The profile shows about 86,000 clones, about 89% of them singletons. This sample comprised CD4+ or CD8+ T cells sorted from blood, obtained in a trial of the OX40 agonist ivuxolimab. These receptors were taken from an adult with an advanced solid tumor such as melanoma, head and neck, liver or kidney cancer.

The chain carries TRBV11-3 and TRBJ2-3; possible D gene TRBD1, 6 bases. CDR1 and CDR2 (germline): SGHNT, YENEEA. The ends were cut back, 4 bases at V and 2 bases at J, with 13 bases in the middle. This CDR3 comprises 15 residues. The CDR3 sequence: CASSSKTGYTDTQYF. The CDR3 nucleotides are TGTGCCAGCAGCTCCAAAACAGGGTACACAGATACGCAGTATTTT.

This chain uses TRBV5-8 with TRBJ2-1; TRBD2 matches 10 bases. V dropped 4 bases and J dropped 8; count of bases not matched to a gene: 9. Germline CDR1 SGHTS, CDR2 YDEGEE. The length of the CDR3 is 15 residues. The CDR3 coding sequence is TGTGCCAGCAGCCAGCAGCGGGAGGGCCGGTATGAGCAGTTCTTC. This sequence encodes CASSQQREGRYEQFF.

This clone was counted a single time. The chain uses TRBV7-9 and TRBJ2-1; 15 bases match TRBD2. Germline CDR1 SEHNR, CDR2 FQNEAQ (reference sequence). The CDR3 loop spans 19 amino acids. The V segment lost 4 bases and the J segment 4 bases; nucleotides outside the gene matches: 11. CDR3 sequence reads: CASSWPRTSGRGGYNEQFF. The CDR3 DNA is TGTGCCAGCAGCTGGCCCCGGACTAGCGGGAGGGGTGGGTACAATGAGCAGTTCTTC.

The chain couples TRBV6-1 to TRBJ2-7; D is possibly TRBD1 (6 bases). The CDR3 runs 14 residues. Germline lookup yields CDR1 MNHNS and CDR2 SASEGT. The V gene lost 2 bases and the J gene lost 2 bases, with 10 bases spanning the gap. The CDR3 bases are TGTGCCAGCAGTGAAAGGGGGATCACCTACGAGCAGTACTTC. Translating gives CASSERGITYEQYF.

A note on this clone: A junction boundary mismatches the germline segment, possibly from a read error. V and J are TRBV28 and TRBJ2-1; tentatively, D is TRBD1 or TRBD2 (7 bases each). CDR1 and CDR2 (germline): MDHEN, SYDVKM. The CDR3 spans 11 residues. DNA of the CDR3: TGTGCCAGCAGTCCGGGGCAGGGGGGGCTCTTC. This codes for CASSPGQGGLF.

The chain's CDR3 is CASSPETLPGNEKLFF. DNA for the CDR3: TGTGCCAGCAGCCCTGAGACCCTTCCGGGTAATGAAAAACTGTTTTTT. This chain connects TRBV27 to TRBJ1-4; D unresolved. CDR1 and CDR2 (germline): MNHEY, SMNVEV (reference sequence). Trimming cost V 6 bases and J 4 bases, with 18 bases left between them. CDR3 length: 16 amino acids.

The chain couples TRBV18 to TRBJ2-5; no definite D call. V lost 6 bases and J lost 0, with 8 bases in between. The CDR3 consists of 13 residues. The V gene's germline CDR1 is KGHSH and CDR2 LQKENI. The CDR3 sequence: CASSLAYQETQYF. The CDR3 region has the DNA TGTGCCAGCTCCCTCGCTTACCAAGAGACCCAGTACTTC.

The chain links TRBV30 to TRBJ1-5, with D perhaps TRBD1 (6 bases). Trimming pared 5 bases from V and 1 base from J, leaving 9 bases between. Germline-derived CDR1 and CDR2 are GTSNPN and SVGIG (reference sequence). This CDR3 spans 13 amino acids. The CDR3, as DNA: TGTGCCTGGGAGGGGGGGAGCAATCAGCCCCAGCATTTT. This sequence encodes CAWEGGSNQPQHF.

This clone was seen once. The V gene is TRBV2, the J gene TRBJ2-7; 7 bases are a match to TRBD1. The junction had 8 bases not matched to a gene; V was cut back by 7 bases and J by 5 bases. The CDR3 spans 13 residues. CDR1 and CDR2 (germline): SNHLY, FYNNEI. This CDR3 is CASKRDRDDEQYF. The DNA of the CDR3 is TGTGCCAGCAAACGAGACAGGGATGACGAGCAGTACTTC. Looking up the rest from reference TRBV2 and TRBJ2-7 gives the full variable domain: EPEVTQTPSHQVTQMGQEVILRCVPISNHLYFYWYRQILGQKVEFLVSFYNNEISEKSEIFDDQFSVERPDGSNFTLKIRSTKLEDSAMYFCASKRDRDDEQYFGPGTRLTVT.

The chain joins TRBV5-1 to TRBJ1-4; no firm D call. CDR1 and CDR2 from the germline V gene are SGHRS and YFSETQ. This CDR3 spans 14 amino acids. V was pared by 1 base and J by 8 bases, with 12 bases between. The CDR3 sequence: CASSLNRRNEKLFF. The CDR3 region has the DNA TGCGCCAGCAGCTTGAATCGGCGGAACGAAAAACTGTTTTTT.

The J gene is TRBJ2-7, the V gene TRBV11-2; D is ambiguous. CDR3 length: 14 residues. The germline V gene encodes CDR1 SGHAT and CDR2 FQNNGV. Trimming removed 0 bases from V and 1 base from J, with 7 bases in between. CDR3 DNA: TGTGCCAGCAGCTTAGAGGTCGGGTCCTACGAGCAGTACTTC. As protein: CASSLEVGSYEQYF.

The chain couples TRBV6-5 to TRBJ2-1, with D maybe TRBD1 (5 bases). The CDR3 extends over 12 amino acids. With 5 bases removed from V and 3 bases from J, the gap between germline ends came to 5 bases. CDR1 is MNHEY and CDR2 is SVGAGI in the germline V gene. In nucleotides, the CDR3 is TGTGCCAGCAGTACAGGCTACAATGAGCAGTTCTTC. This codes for CASSTGYNEQFF.

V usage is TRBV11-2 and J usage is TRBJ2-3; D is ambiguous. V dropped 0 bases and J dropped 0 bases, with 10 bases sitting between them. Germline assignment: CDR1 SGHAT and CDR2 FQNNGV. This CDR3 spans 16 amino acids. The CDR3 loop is CASSLELEPSTDTQYF. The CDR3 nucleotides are TGTGCCAGCAGCTTAGAATTGGAGCCTAGCACAGATACGCAGTATTTT.

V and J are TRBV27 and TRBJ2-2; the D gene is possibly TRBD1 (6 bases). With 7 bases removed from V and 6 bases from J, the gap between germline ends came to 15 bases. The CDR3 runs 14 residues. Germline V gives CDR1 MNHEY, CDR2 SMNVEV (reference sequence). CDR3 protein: CASTRNKGAGELFF. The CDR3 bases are TGTGCCAGCACCAGGAATAAGGGGGCCGGGGAGCTGTTTTTT.

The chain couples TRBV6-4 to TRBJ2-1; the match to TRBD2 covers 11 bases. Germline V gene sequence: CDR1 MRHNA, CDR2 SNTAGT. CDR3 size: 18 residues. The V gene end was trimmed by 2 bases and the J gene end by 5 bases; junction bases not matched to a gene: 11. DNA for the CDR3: TGTGCCAGCAGTGACGCCCGACTAGCGGGGAGGCCTAACAATGAGCAGTTCTTC. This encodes CASSDARLAGRPNNEQFF.

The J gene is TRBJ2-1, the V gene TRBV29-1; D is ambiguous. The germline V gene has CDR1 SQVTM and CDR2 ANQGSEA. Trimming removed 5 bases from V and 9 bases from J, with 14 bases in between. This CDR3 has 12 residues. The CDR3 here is CSVSEQASEQFF. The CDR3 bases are TGCAGCGTTTCCGAACAAGCGTCTGAGCAGTTCTTC.

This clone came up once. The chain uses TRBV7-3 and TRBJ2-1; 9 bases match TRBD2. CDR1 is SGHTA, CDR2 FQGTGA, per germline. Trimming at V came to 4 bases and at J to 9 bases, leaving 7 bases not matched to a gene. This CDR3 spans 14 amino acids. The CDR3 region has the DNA TGTGCCAGCAGCTCGGGACTAGCCTATAGTGAGCAGTTCTTC. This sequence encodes CASSSGLAYSEQFF. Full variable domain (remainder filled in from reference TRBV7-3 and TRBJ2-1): GAGVSQTPSNKVTEKGKYVELRCDPISGHTALYWYRQSLGQGPEFLIYFQGTGAADDSGLPNDRFFAVRPEGSVSTLKIQRTERGDSAVYLCASSSGLAYSEQFFGPGTRLTVL.